This T cell receptor (beta chain) was obtained from a study of T-cell reconstitution after alpha-beta-depleted transplantation in children. The library targeted TCRbeta and was prepared with unique molecular identifiers. TCRdb re-called the PCR reads with MiXCR, one entry per CDR3 protein. The sample records nearly 550,000 distinct CDR3 sequences, approximately 20% being singletons. The sample consisted of PBMCs from the stem cell graft donor, taken from the stem cell graft. This receptor was obtained from a human donor who donated a stem cell graft to a child with acute lymphoblastic leukemia.

The CDR3 loop is CSANAGIGGYTF. CDR3 nucleotide sequence: TGCAGTGCGAACGCAGGGATAGGGGGCTACACCTTC. The chain combines TRBV20-1 with TRBJ1-2, with D maybe TRBD1 (5 bases). V was cut by 6 bases and J by 8 bases, with 16 bases left in between. The germline V gene has CDR1 DFQATT and CDR2 SNEGSKA (reference sequence). The CDR3 is 12 residues long.